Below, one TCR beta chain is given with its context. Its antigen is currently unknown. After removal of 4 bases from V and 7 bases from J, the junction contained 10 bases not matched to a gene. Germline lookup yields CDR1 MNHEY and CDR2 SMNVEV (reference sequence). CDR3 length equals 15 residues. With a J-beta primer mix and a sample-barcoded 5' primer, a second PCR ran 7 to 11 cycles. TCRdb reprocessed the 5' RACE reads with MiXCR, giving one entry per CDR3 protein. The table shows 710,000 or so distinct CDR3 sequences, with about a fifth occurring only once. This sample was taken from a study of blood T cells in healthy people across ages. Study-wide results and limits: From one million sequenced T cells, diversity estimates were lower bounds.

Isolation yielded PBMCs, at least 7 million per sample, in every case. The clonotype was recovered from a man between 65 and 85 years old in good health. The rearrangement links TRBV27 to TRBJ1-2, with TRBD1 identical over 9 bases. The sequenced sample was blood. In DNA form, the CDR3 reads TGTGCCAGCAGTTCACTCGGGACAGGGAGGTCTGGCTACACCTTC. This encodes CASSSLGTGRSGYTF.